The T cell receptor (beta chain) described here comes from a study of molecular identifiers for immune sequencing clone quantification. Study-level points and caveats: Barcode-sharing identical TCR molecules could underestimate highly expanded clone sizes.

Germline V CDR1 and CDR2: DFQATT, SNEGSKA (reference sequence). This CDR3 has 14 amino acids. V dropped 0 bases and J dropped 1 base, with 8 bases sitting between them. MiXCR, applied by TCRdb to the PCR reads, yields one record per CDR3 protein. The profile covers about 320,000 distinct CDR3 sequences, with about a quarter appearing a single time and 0.65% to 0.75% taken by the ten largest. This clonotype was detected ten times or more. Its antigen is currently unknown. The sequence came from a human donor in good health. Some libraries in this study had Jurkat cell RNA spiked in. This chain connects TRBV20-1 to TRBJ2-3, with unresolved D. The sample was naive CD8+ T cells from blood, with Jurkat cell RNA spiked in. Subset here: FACS-sorted CD8+CD4-CCR7+CD45RA+ naive T cells. CDR3 DNA sequence: TGCAGTGCTAGAGAAGGGAAGGGCACAGATACGCAGTATTTT. It specifies CSAREGKGTDTQYF.